A selection of T cell receptor beta chains follows, all from one sample in a study of response to subunit inactivated influenza vaccine. TCRdb itself ran the RT-PCR reads through MiXCR, one entry per CDR3 protein. Here the sample spans roughly 790,000 distinct CDR3 sequences, around 20% being singletons. The sequencing used PBMCs from blood, collected 4 to 6 days after vaccination. The origin of the receptors is a man aged 50-60 years who received an inactivated influenza vaccine. CDR3s include the opening cysteine and the closing phenylalanine or tryptophan. The order of the fields is CDR3 protein, CDR3 DNA, J gene, D gene, V gene, clone size. A D gene is named only where the DNA matches it firmly. Rows may omit the clone size; those that give it use once, few, many or a size class.

CASSHTGSLVLYTEAFF | TGTGCCAGCAGCCATACGGGGTCGCTGGTACTGTACACTGAAGCTTTCTTT | TRBJ1-1 | - | TRBV3-1 | few
CASSFTTSGATDTQYF | TGTGCCAGCAGTTTTACCACTAGCGGTGCGACAGATACGCAGTATTTT | TRBJ2-3 | TRBD2 | TRBV12-3/TRBV12-4 | few
CASEKGGTMNTEAFF | TGCGCCAGCGAAAAAGGGGGCACCATGAACACTGAAGCTTTCTTT | TRBJ1-1 | TRBD1 | TRBV5-1 | few
CSARVLQGGGYTF | TGCAGTGCTAGAGTTTTACAGGGAGGAGGCTACACCTTC | TRBJ1-2 | - | TRBV20-1 | few
CASRRLAGGYNEQFF | TGTGCCAGCAGAAGACTAGCGGGAGGGTACAATGAGCAGTTCTTC | TRBJ2-1 | TRBD2 | TRBV3-1 | few
CSARDFRGKDEQFF | TGCAGTGCTAGAGATTTTCGGGGTAAGGATGAGCAGTTCTTC | TRBJ2-1 | - | TRBV20-1 | -
CASSGRQGLGSPLHF | TGTGCCAGCAGCGGGCGACAGGGACTAGGATCACCCCTCCACTTT | TRBJ1-6 | TRBD1 | TRBV9 | few
CASSLRTPPEETQYF | TGTGCCAGCAGCTTGCGTACTCCCCCCGAGGAGACCCAGTACTTC | TRBJ2-5 | - | TRBV5-4 | few
CASSLPTRPTEQFF | TGTGCCAGCAGTTTACCTACCAGGCCCACTGAGCAGTTCTTC | TRBJ2-1 | - | TRBV27 | -
CATSETGTGGNEQYF | TGTGCCACCAGTGAAACCGGGACAGGGGGGAACGAGCAGTACTTC | TRBJ2-7 | TRBD1 | TRBV24-1 | many
CASSYSETYNEQFF | TGTGCCAGCAGTTACTCGGAAACTTACAATGAGCAGTTCTTC | TRBJ2-1 | - | TRBV6-2/TRBV6-3 | -
CASSLVRGSGETQYF | TGTGCCAGCAGTTTAGTTCGGGGTTCGGGGGAGACCCAGTACTTC | TRBJ2-5 | - | TRBV12-3/TRBV12-4 | few
CSATAWDRGTDTQYF | TGCAGTGCTACCGCCTGGGACAGGGGCACAGATACGCAGTATTTT | TRBJ2-3 | TRBD1 | TRBV20-1 | few
CASSRTVNTEAFF | TGTGCCAGCAGCCGAACGGTGAACACTGAAGCTTTCTTT | TRBJ1-1 | - | TRBV3-1 | many
CASSLGGEAMNEQYF | TGTGCCAGCAGCTTGGGGGGGGAGGCTATGAACGAGCAGTACTTC | TRBJ2-7 | - | TRBV5-4 | -
CASSLEGATKNIQYF | TGTGCCAGCAGCTTGGAAGGGGCGACCAAAAACATTCAGTACTTC | TRBJ2-4 | - | TRBV5-5 | few
CASSPNRDIYEQYF | TGTGCCAGCAGCCCCAATCGGGACATCTACGAGCAGTACTTC | TRBJ2-7 | - | TRBV27 | -
CASSLRGAKVDTEAFF | TGCGCCAGCAGCTTGCGGGGGGCAAAGGTAGACACTGAAGCTTTCTTT | TRBJ1-1 | - | TRBV5-1 | -
CASSLKGSGNYEQYF | TGTGCCAGCAGTTTAAAGGGTAGCGGAAACTACGAGCAGTACTTC | TRBJ2-7 | - | TRBV12-3/TRBV12-4 | -
CASKRYTGELFF | TGTGCCAGCAAACGTTACACCGGGGAGCTGTTTTTT | TRBJ2-2 | - | TRBV3-1 | -
CSGGESRGYEQYF | TGCAGCGGGGGGGAATCGAGAGGCTACGAGCAGTACTTC | TRBJ2-7 | - | TRBV29-1 | few